This entry describes one T cell receptor (beta chain). The same CDR3 can be traced to other DNA sequences in this sample. This sample was included in a study of T cell responses to AZD1222 COVID-19 vaccine. The data were produced by immunoSEQ multiplex PCR, yet TCRdb's version contains in-frame clones alone and is incomplete. The data show under 150,000 clones, roughly 89% seen once. Germline CDR1 is LNHNV and CDR2 is YYDKDF (reference sequence). The germline V and J ends were trimmed by 3 bases and 6 bases, with 9 bases remaining between them. This CDR3 has 12 residues. This TCR derives from an adult in good health. V gene TRBV15 combines with J gene TRBJ2-7, with D uncertain. The sample here was peripheral blood, taken on day 0 of AZD1222 vaccination. In DNA, the CDR3 is TGTGCCACCAGCAGGGATAGTGGCGAGCAGTACTTC. Its translation: CATSRDSGEQYF. The full variable domain, completed using reference TRBV15 and TRBJ2-7, is DAMVIQNPRYQVTQFGKPVTLSCSQTLNHNVMYWYQQKSSQAPKLLFHYYDKDFNNEADTPDNFQSRRPNTSFCFLDIRSPGLGDTAMYLCATSRDSGEQYFGPGTRLTVT.